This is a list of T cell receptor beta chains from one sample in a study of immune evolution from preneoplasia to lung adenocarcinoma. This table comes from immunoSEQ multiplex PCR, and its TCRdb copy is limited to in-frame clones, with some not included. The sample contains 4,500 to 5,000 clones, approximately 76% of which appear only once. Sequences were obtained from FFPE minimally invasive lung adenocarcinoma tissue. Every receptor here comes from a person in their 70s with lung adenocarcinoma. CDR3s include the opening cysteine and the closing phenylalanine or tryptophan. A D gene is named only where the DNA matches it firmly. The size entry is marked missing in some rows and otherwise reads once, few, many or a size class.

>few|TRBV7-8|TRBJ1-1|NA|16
CASSLGVWQVVTEAFF
TGTGCCAGCAGCTTAGGTGTTTGGCAGGTCGTCACTGAAGCTTTCTTT
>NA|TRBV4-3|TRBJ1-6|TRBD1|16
CASSDQGGRGNSPLHF
TGCGCCAGCAGCGACCAAGGGGGCCGGGGTAATTCACCCCTCCACTTT
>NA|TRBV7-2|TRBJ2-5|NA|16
CASSSNRVPSQETQYF
TGTGCCAGCAGCTCCAACCGGGTCCCGAGCCAAGAGACCCAGTACTTC
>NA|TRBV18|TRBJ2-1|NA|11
CASSPEGEQFF
TGTGCCAGCTCACCAGAGGGCGAGCAGTTCTTC
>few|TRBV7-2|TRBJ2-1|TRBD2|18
CASSSTKGLAGGYNEQFF
TGTGCCAGCAGCTCTACCAAGGGACTAGCGGGGGGTTACAATGAGCAGTTCTTC
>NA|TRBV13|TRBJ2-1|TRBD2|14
CASSLSGIYNEQFF
TGTGCCAGCAGCTTAAGCGGGATCTACAATGAGCAGTTCTTC
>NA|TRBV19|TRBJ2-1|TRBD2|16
CASRARPGREVSEQFF
TGTGCCAGTAGAGCCCGGCCGGGGCGGGAGGTGAGTGAGCAGTTCTTC
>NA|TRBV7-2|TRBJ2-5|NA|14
CASSLEGRRETQYF
TGTGCCAGCAGCTTAGAAGGGCGTAGAGAGACCCAGTACTTC
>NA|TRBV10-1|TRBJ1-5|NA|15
CASSDPDGSNQPQHF
TGCGCCAGCAGTGACCCCGACGGGTCCAATCAGCCCCAGCATTTT
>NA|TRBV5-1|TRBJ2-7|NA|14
CASSLADPSYEQYF
TGCGCCAGCAGCTTGGCGGACCCCTCCTACGAGCAGTACTTC
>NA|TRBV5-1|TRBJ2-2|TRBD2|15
CASSLTSGQDGELFF
TGCGCCAGCAGCTTGACTAGCGGGCAGGACGGGGAGCTGTTTTTT
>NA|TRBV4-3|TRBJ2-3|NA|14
CASSQDDSTDTQYF
TGCGCCAGCAGCCAAGATGACAGCACAGATACGCAGTATTTT
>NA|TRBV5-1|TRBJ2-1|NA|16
CASSLSQGLSYNEQFF
TGCGCCAGCAGCTTGAGCCAGGGCCTATCCTACAATGAGCAGTTCTTC
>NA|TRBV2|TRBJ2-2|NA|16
CASTPDAGINVGELFF
TGTGCCAGCACTCCCGACGCAGGGATTAATGTCGGGGAGCTGTTTTTT
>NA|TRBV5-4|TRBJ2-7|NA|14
CASSFGSRTYEQYF
TGTGCCAGCAGCTTTGGCAGCCGAACCTACGAGCAGTACTTC
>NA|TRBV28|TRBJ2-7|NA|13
CASSLIGGWEQYF
TGTGCCAGCAGTTTAATTGGGGGGTGGGAGCAGTACTTC
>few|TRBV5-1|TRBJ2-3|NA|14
CASSHLHTTDTQYF
TGCGCCAGCAGCCACCTCCATACGACAGATACGCAGTATTTT
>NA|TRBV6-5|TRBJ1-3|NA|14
CASRLTGSGNTIYF
TGTGCCAGCAGATTGACGGGCTCTGGAAACACCATATATTTT
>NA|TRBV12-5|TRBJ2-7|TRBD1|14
CASGLTDRGYEQYF
TGTGCTAGTGGTTTGACGGACAGGGGTTACGAGCAGTACTTC
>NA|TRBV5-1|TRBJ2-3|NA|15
CASSFKGSSTDTQYF
TGCGCCAGCAGCTTTAAGGGGAGTAGCACAGATACGCAGTATTTT
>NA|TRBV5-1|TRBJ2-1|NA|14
CASSLGGAANEQFF
TGCGCCAGCAGCTTGGGGGGGGCGGCGAATGAGCAGTTCTTC
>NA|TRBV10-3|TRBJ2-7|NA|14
CAISESPGKNEQYF
TGTGCCATCAGTGAATCGCCAGGGAAGAACGAGCAGTACTTC
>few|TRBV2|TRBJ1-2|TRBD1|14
CASSEIQGTYGYTF
TGTGCCAGCAGTGAAATACAGGGGACCTATGGCTACACCTTC
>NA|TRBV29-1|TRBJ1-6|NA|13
CSVRTSYNSPLHF
TGCAGCGTGCGCACCTCCTATAATTCACCCCTCCACTTT
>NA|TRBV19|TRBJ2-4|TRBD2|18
CASSIGASGNLAKNIQYF
TGTGCCAGTAGTATCGGGGCTAGCGGGAACCTAGCCAAAAACATTCAGTACTTC
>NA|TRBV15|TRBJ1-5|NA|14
CATSRDGSNQPQHF
TGTGCCACCAGCAGAGATGGTAGCAATCAGCCCCAGCATTTT
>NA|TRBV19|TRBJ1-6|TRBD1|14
CASRNRGKESPLHF
TGTGCCAGTAGAAACAGGGGCAAGGAGTCACCCCTCCACTTT
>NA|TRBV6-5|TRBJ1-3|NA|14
CASRPSQTGNTIYF
TGTGCCAGCAGACCATCACAAACTGGAAACACCATATATTTT
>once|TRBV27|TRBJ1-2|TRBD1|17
CASSLGSMGQGYYGYTF
TGTGCCAGCAGTTTAGGATCTATGGGACAGGGCTACTATGGCTACACCTTC
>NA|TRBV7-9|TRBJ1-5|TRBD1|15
CASSPQAGGGQPQHF
TGTGCCAGCAGCCCCCAAGCAGGGGGCGGTCAGCCCCAGCATTTT
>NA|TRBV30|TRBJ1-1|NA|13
CAKSHRENTEAFF
TGTGCCAAAAGTCACAGGGAGAACACTGAAGCTTTCTTT
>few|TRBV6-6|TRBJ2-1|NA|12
CASSKRVDEQFF
TGTGCCAGCAGTAAAAGGGTTGATGAGCAGTTCTTC
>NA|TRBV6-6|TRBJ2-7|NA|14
CASSYSSLYYEQYF
TGTGCCAGCAGTTACTCGTCTCTATACTACGAGCAGTACTTC
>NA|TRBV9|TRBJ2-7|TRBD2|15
CASSVTGASGDEQYF
TGTGCCAGCAGCGTGACGGGGGCTAGCGGGGACGAGCAGTACTTC
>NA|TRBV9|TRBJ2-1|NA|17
CASSVADGSGVRNGQFF
TGTGCCAGCAGCGTAGCTGATGGGAGCGGTGTAAGGAATGGGCAGTTCTTC
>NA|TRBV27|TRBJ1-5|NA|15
CASSSSGGLGQPQHF
TGTGCCAGCAGTTCCTCGGGTGGGTTGGGTCAGCCCCAGCATTTT
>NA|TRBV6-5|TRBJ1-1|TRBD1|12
CASSSWTGEAFF
TGTGCCAGCAGTTCCTGGACAGGGGAAGCTTTCTTT
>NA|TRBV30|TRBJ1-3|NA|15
CAWSLWGVSGNTIYF
TGTGCCTGGAGTCTTTGGGGGGTCTCTGGAAACACCATATATTTT
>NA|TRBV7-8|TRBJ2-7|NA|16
CASNQGGSLRSYEQYF
TGTGCCAGCAATCAGGGGGGTTCCCTTCGATCCTACGAGCAGTACTTC
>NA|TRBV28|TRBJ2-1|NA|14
CASSFLAGYNEQFF
TGTGCCAGCAGTTTTTTGGCGGGGTACAATGAGCAGTTCTTC
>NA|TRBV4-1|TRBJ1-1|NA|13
CASSRARETEAFF
TGCGCCAGCAGCCGAGCCAGGGAAACTGAAGCTTTCTTT
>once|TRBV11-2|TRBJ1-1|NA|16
CASSSLITGRNTEAFF
TGTGCCAGCAGCTCCCTAATTACAGGGCGGAACACTGAAGCTTTCTTT
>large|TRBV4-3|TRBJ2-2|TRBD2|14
CASSSSGNTGELFF
TGCGCCAGCAGCTCTAGCGGAAACACCGGGGAGCTGTTTTTT
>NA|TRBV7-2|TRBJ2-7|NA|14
CASSPSVQNYEQYF
TGTGCCAGCAGCCCCTCCGTCCAGAACTACGAGCAGTACTTC
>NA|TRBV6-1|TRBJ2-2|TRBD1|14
CASHRDRGTGELFF
TGTGCCAGTCACCGGGACAGGGGCACCGGGGAGCTGTTTTTT
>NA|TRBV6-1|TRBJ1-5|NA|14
CASRAGTANQPQHF
TGTGCCAGCAGGGCTGGGACGGCTAATCAGCCCCAGCATTTT
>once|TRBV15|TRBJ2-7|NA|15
CATSRDSSTAYEQYF
TGTGCCACCAGCAGAGATTCTTCAACTGCCTACGAGCAGTACTTC
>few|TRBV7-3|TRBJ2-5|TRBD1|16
CASSPNPGTGIETQYF
TGTGCCAGCAGCCCTAACCCCGGGACAGGGATTGAGACCCAGTACTTC
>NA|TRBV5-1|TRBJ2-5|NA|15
CASSQGSGVQETQYF
TGCGCCAGCAGTCAGGGGTCCGGAGTTCAAGAGACCCAGTACTTC
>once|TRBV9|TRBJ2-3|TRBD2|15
CASGGLAGATDTQYF
TGTGCCAGCGGAGGACTAGCGGGAGCCACAGATACGCAGTATTTT
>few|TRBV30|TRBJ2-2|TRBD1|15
CAWSPRGRRTGELFF
TGTGCCTGGAGTCCCAGGGGGCGCAGGACCGGGGAGCTGTTTTTT
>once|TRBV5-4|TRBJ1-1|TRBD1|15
CASSWDRGRNTEAFF
TGTGCCAGCAGCTGGGACAGGGGGCGGAACACTGAAGCTTTCTTT
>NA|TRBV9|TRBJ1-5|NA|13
CASSVSGEGPQHF
TGTGCCAGCAGCGTATCAGGGGAAGGGCCCCAGCATTTT
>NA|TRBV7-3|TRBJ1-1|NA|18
CASSLSPAGRFSNTEAFF
TGTGCCAGCAGCTTATCCCCCGCGGGAAGATTCTCGAACACTGAAGCTTTCTTT